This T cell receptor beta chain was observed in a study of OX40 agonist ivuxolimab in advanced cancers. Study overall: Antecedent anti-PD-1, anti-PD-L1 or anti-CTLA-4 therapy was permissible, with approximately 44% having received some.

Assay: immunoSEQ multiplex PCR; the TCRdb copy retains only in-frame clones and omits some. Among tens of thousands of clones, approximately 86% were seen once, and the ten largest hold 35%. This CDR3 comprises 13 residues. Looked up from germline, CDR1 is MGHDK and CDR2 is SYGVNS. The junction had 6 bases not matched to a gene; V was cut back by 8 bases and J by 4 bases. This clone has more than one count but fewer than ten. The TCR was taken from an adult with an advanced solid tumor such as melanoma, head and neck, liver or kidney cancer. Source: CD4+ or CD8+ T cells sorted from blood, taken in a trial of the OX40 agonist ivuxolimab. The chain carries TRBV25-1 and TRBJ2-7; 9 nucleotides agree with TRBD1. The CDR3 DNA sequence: TGTGCCAGCCGAGGACAGGGGTTGTACGAGCAGTACTTC. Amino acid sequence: CASRGQGLYEQYF.